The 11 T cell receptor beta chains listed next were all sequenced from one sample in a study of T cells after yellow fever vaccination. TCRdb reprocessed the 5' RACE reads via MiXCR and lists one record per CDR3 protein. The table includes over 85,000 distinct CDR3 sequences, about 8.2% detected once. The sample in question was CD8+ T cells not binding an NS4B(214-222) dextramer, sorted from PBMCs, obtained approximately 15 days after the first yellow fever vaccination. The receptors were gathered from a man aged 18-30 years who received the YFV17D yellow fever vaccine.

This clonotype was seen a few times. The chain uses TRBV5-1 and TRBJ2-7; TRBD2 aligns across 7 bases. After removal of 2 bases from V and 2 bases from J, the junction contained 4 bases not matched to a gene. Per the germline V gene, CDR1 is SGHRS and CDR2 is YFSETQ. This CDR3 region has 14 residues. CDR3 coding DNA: TGCGCCAGCAGCTTACACGGGGGGACCTACGAGCAGTACGTC. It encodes CASSLHGGTYEQYV.

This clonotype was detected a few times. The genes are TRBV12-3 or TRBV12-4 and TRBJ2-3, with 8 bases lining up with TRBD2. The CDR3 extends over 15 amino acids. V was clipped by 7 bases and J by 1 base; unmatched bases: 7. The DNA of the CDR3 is TGTGCCAGCAATCGGGCGGGGGGTGGCACAGATACGCAGTATTTT. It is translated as CASNRAGGGTDTQYF.

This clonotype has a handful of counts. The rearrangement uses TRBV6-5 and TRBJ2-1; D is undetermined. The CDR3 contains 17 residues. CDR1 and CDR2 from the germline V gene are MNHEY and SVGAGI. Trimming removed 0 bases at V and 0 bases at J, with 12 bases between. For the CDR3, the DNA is TGTGCCAGCAGTTACTCAAGCGATAGCAGCTCCTACAATGAGCAGTTCTTC. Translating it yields CASSYSSDSSSYNEQFF.

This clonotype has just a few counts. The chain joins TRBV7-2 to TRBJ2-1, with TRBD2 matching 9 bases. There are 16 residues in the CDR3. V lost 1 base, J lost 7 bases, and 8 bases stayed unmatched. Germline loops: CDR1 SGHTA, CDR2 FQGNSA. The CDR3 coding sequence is TGTGCCAGCAGCTTAGGTGGCGGGGGGGCGCTAAATGAGCAGTTCTTC. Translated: CASSLGGGGALNEQFF.

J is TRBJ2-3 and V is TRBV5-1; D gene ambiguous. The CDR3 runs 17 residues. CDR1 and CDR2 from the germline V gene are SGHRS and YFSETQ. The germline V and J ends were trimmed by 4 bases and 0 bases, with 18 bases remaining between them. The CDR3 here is CASSPPRTATSTDTQYF. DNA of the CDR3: TGCGCCAGCAGCCCCCCCAGAACAGCGACTAGCACAGATACGCAGTATTTT.

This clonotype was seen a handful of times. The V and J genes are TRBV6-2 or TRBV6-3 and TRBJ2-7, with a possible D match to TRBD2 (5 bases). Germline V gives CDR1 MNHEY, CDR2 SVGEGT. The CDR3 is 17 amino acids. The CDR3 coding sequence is TGTGCCAGCAGCTACTACCGGGAAAAAGGCTATACCGCCGAGCAGTACGTC. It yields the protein CASSYYREKGYTAEQYV.

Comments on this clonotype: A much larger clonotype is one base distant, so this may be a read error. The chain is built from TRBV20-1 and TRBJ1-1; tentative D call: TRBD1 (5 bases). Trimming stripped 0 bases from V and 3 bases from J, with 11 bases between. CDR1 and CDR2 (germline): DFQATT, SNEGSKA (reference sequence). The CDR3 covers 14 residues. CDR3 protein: CSARDVDTYTEAFF. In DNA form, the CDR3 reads TGCAGTGCTAGAGATGTGGACACATACACTGAAGCTTTCTTT.

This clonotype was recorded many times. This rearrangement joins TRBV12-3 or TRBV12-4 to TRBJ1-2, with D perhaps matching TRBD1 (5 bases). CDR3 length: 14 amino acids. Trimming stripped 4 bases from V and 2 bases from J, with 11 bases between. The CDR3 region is CASSWTNGNYGYTF. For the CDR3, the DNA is TGTGCCAGCAGTTGGACAAATGGAAACTATGGCTACACCTTC.

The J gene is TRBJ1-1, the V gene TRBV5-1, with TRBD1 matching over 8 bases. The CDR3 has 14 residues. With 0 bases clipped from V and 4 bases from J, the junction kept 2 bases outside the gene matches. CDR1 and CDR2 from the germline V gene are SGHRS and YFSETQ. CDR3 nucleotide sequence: TGCGCCAGCAGCTTGGGGACAGGGTCCACTGAAGCTTTCTTT. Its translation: CASSLGTGSTEAFF.

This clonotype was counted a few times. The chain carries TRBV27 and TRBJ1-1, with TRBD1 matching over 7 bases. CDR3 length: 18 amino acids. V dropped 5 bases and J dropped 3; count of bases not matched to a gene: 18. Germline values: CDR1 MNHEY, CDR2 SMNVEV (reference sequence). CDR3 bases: TGTGCCAGCAGTCCCTCCGTTACCCGGACAGGCATGGACACTGAAGCTTTCTTT. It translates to CASSPSVTRTGMDTEAFF.

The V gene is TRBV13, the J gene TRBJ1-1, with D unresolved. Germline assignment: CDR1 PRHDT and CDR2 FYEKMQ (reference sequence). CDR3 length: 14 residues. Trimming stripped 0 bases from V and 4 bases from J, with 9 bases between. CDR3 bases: TGTGCCAGCAGCTTAGGGCCAGGTAGCACTGAAGCTTTCTTT. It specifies CASSLGPGSTEAFF.